This T cell receptor beta chain originates from a study of cytomegalovirus exposure and HLA in healthy donors. Overall study: The Caucasian-associated ancestry cluster held 65% to 90% of over 350 genotyped donors. Study-wide results and limits: Likely technical artifact: a cluster of highly shared sequence variants. A later analysis reportedly identified an Asian-associated ancestry cluster as carrying fewer N-insertions than the roughly 670-donor mean. Analysis performed later found 16,000 or so TCR beta sequences associated with HLA alleles at 0.05 false discovery rate.

With regard to this clone: Its antigen is unidentified.

This PCR relied on a set of 60 Vbeta primers and 13 Jbeta primers. TCRdb keeps only in-frame clones here, not all; method: immunoSEQ multiplex PCR. The table has 95,000 to 150,000 clones, about 81% seen once; the top ten hold 1.5% to 2%. The V and J ends lost 4 bases and 1 base respectively, with 11 bases between them. The CDR3 is made up of 14 amino acids. Looked up from germline, CDR1 is SGDLS and CDR2 is YYNGEE. Specimen: PBMCs. The V call is TRBV9, the J call TRBJ2-5; D is perhaps TRBD1 (6 bases). The receptor's source is a man aged 40-50 years in good health and CMV-seronegative. The CDR3 DNA follows: TGTGCCAGCAGCCTGAGGGACACCCAAGAGACCCAGTACTTC. It yields the protein CASSLRDTQETQYF.